These 13 T cell receptor beta chains came from one sample sequenced in a study of CD8+ T cells in alopecia areata. RNA was extracted and reverse transcribed into cDNA as the sequencing template. Only in-frame clones appear in the TCRdb table, and some are missing; sequencing was by immunoSEQ multiplex PCR. The sample has over 85,000 clones, 50% to 75% seen once. Treatment noted: oral pan-JAK inhibitor, 5-10 mg twice daily. The input for sequencing was CD8+ T cells sorted from blood, taken at week 4, from a patient treated with tofacitinib. The receptors here all came from a human donor with alopecia areata.

This chain joins TRBV2 and TRBJ1-2; TRBD1 aligns across 9 bases. The length of the CDR3 is 14 residues. Looked up from germline, CDR1 is SNHLY and CDR2 is FYNNEI. After removal of 4 bases from V and 4 bases from J, the junction contained 4 bases not matched to a gene. CDR3 in amino acids: CASSAEQGAYGYTF. CDR3 nucleotide sequence: TGTGCCAGCAGTGCCGAACAGGGGGCCTATGGCTACACCTTC.

The gene calls are TRBV5-1 and TRBJ1-2; D not resolved. The germline V and J ends were trimmed by 0 bases and 5 bases, with 23 bases remaining between them. CDR3 length: 18 amino acids. CDR1 is SGHRS and CDR2 is YFSETQ in the germline V gene. The CDR3 bases are TGCGCCAGCAGCTTGGCCCCTGGAGGCCCGCAGCTCTCTTATGGCTACACCTTC. Translation: CASSLAPGGPQLSYGYTF.

The chain has TRBV7-9 and TRBJ1-2; TRBD1 might be the D (6 bases). Germline V gene data show CDR1 as SEHNR and CDR2 as FQNEAQ (reference sequence). This CDR3 is built from 16 residues. The ends were cut back, 3 bases at V and 6 bases at J, with 20 bases in the middle. The CDR3 protein is CASSLVGFQGKNGYTF. The CDR3 DNA sequence: TGTGCCAGCAGCTTGGTAGGCTTTCAGGGGAAAAATGGCTACACCTTC.

V gene TRBV6-5 combines with J gene TRBJ2-2; no clear D gene. This CDR3 has 13 residues. Looked up from germline, CDR1 is MNHEY and CDR2 is SVGAGI. V was clipped by 7 bases and J by 0 bases, with 6 bases between them. CDR3 coding DNA: TGTGCCAGCAAGGCGGCGAACACCGGGGAGCTGTTTTTT. Translated: CASKAANTGELFF.

This clone was counted only a few times. Distinct nucleotide sequences in the sample also encode this CDR3. V usage is TRBV30 and J usage is TRBJ2-3, with D possibly being TRBD1 or TRBD2 (5 bases each). The germline V and J ends were trimmed by 0 bases and 1 base, with 8 bases remaining between them. Germline values: CDR1 GTSNPN, CDR2 SVGIG (reference sequence). The CDR3 is 14 amino acids. The DNA of the CDR3 is TGTGCCTGGAGTGTCGGGGCGGGCACAGATACGCAGTATTTT. Amino acid sequence: CAWSVGAGTDTQYF.

This rearrangement joins TRBV27 to TRBJ2-3; TRBD2 matches at 7 bases. The germline CDR1 and CDR2 sequences are MNHEY and SMNVEV (reference sequence). There are 15 residues in the CDR3. J lost 6 bases, V lost 8 bases, and 14 bases had no gene match. Here the CDR3 DNA reads TGTGCCAGCGGCTCATTGGGGGGGTACGGGGATACGCAGTATTTT. Encoded protein: CASGSLGGYGDTQYF.

The chain links TRBV9 to TRBJ1-2; TRBD1 aligns across 7 bases. From germline, CDR1 is SGDLS and CDR2 YYNGEE. This CDR3 comprises 12 residues. V lost 3 bases to trimming and J lost 8 bases; unmatched junction nucleotides: 4. CDR3 residues: CASSGRDSGYTF. In DNA form, the CDR3 reads TGTGCCAGCAGCGGACGGGACAGCGGCTACACCTTC.

The V call is TRBV29-1, the J call TRBJ2-2, with TRBD1 matching over 7 bases. Germline V gene sequence: CDR1 SQVTM, CDR2 ANQGSEA. CDR3 length: 13 residues. V shed 6 bases, J shed 4 bases, and the junction held 5 bases outside the gene matches. CDR3 in amino acids: CSVQGSGTGELFF. Written as DNA, the CDR3 is TGCAGCGTACAGGGGTCGGGCACCGGGGAGCTGTTTTTT.

The chain is built from TRBV9 and TRBJ2-5; 7 nucleotides align to TRBD2. CDR1 is SGDLS and CDR2 is YYNGEE in the germline V gene. Trimming removed 0 bases from V and 2 bases from J; junction bases left unmatched: 4. The CDR3 totals 15 residues. The CDR3: CASSVESGGQETQYF. As DNA, the CDR3 is TGTGCCAGCAGCGTAGAGTCGGGAGGACAAGAGACCCAGTACTTC.

J is TRBJ2-5 and V is TRBV29-1; 8 bases agree with TRBD1. V shed 6 bases and J 5 bases; nucleotides not matched to a gene: 8. The CDR3 totals 13 residues. Germline V CDR1 and CDR2: SQVTM, ANQGSEA. This CDR3 reads CSVELDRAETQYF. The CDR3 DNA reads as TGCAGCGTGGAGCTGGACAGGGCGGAGACCCAGTACTTC.

The rearrangement joins TRBV6-5 to TRBJ1-2; a weak D match, TRBD1 (6 bases). V was cut by 0 bases and J by 4 bases, with 15 bases left in between. Germline-derived CDR1 and CDR2 are MNHEY and SVGAGI. The CDR3 totals 16 residues. CDR3 coding DNA: TGTGCCAGCAGTTACTCGTTTGGGGACACCAGCTATGGCTACACCTTC. This translates into CASSYSFGDTSYGYTF.

This clone was detected only a few times. The CDR3 spells CASSLRDTQYF. For the CDR3, the DNA is TGTGCCAGCAGCTTGCGGGATACCCAGTACTTC. This rearrangement joins TRBV5-6 to TRBJ2-5; weak D call: TRBD2 (5 bases). The V gene's germline CDR1 is SGHDT and CDR2 YYEEEE. The CDR3 is 11 residues long. V was clipped by 1 base and J by 8 bases, with 6 bases between them.

The rearrangement uses TRBV5-6 and TRBJ2-3; D may correspond to TRBD1 or TRBD2 (5 bases each). Germline values: CDR1 SGHDT, CDR2 YYEEEE. CDR3 size: 14 residues. V was trimmed by 2 bases and J by 3 bases, leaving 10 bases between them. The CDR3 loop is CASSFRDGTDTQYF. As DNA, the CDR3 is TGTGCCAGCAGCTTCAGGGACGGTACAGATACGCAGTATTTT.